The clone carrying this T cell receptor (beta chain) was seen only a few times. The target antigen is unknown. Investigators reverse transcribed all isolated RNA, so they sequenced expressed TCRB transcripts. TCRdb keeps only in-frame clones here, not all; method: immunoSEQ multiplex PCR. The table lists more than 300,000 clones, roughly 12% of them singletons, with around 0.01% in the top ten. This specimen comes from a study of beta chain features in type 1 diabetes. Regarding the study as a whole: TCRB CDR3 length was moderately but significantly reduced in all four CD4+ subsets of Type 1 diabetes patients. TCRB rearrangement may or may not be influenced by HLA type; here this remained unresolved.

Each sorted population was over 95% pure. Looked up from germline, CDR1 is MNHEY and CDR2 is SMNVEV (reference sequence). V was cut by 2 bases and J by 7 bases, with 9 bases left in between. This CDR3 region has 14 residues. The sequenced sample consisted of naive CD4+ T cells from blood. The chain couples TRBV27 to TRBJ1-6; D is ambiguous. The TCR sequence derives from a woman aged 18-29 years with type 1 diabetes. CDR3 protein: CASSLDGVNSPLHF. The CDR3 DNA sequence: TGTGCCAGCAGTTTAGACGGGGTAAATTCACCCCTCCACTTT.